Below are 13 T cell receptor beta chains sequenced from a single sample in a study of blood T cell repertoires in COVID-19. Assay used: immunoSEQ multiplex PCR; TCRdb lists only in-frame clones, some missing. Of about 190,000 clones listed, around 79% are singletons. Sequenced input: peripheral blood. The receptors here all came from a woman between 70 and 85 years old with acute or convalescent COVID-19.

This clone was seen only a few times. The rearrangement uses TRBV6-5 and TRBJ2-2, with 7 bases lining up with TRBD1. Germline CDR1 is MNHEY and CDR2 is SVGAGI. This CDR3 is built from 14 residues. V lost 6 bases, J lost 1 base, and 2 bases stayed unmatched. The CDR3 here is CASRGQWNTGELFF. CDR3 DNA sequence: TGTGCCAGCAGGGGACAGTGGAACACCGGGGAGCTGTTTTTT.

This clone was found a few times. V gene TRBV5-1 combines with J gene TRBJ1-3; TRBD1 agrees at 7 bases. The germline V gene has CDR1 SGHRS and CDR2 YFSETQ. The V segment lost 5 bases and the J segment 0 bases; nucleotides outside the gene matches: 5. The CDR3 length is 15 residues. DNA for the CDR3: TGCGCCAGCAGACAGGGGACCAGCTCTGGAAACACCATATATTTT. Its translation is CASRQGTSSGNTIYF. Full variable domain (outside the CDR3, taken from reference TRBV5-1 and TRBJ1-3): KAGVTQTPRYLIKTRGQQVTLSCSPISGHRSVSWYQQTPGQGLQFLFEYFSETQRNKGNFPGRFSGRQFSNSRSEMNVSTLELGDSALYLCASRQGTSSGNTIYFGEGSWLTVV.

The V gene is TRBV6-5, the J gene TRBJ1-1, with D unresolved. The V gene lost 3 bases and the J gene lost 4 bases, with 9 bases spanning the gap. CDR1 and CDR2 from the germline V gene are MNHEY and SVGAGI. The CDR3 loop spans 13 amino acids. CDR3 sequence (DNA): TGTGCCAGCAGTTATACGGGAGGCACTGAAGCTTTCTTT. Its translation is CASSYTGGTEAFF.

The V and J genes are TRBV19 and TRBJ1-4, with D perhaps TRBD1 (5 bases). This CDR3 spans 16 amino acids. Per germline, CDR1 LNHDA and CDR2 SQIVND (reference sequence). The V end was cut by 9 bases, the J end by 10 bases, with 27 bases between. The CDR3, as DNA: TGTGCCAGCACGGATTCCTCGACAGCTACTTTGGGAAAACTGTTTTTT. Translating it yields CASTDSSTATLGKLFF.

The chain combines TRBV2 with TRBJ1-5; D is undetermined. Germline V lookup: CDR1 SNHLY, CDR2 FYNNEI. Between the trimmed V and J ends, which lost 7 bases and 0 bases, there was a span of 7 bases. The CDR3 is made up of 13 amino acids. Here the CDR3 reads CASMRYSNQPQHF. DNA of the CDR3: TGTGCCAGCATGCGGTATAGCAATCAGCCCCAGCATTTT.

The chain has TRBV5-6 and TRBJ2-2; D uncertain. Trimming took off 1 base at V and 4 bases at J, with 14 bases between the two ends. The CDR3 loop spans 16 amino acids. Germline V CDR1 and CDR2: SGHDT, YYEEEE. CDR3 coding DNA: TGTGCCAGCAGCTTGCTGCAGAGAGGTAGCACCGGGGAGCTGTTTTTT. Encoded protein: CASSLLQRGSTGELFF.

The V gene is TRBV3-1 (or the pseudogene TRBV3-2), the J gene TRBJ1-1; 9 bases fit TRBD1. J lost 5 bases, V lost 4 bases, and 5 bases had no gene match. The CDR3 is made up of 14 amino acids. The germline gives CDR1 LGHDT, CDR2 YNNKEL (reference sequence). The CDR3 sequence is CASSLTTGGTEAFF. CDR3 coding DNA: TGTGCCAGCAGCCTGACGACAGGGGGGACTGAAGCTTTCTTT.

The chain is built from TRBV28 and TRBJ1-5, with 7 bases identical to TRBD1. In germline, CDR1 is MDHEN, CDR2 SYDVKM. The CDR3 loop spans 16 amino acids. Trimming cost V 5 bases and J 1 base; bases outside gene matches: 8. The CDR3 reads CASSKNRGSSNQPQHF. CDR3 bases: TGTGCCAGCAGTAAAAACAGGGGTAGCAGCAATCAGCCCCAGCATTTT.

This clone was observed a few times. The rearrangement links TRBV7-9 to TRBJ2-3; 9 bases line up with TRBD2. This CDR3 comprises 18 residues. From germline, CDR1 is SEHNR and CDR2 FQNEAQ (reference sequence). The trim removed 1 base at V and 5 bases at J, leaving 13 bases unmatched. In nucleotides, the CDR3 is TGTGCCAGCAGCTTAGGGACTAGCGTCTCCTCATGGGGAGATACGCAGTATTTT. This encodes CASSLGTSVSSWGDTQYF.

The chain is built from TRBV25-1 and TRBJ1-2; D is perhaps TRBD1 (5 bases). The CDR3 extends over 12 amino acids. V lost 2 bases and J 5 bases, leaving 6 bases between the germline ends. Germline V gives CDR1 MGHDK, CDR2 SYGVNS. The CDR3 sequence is CASSEGGYGYTF. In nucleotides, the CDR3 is TGTGCCAGCAGTGAAGGGGGGTATGGCTACACCTTC.

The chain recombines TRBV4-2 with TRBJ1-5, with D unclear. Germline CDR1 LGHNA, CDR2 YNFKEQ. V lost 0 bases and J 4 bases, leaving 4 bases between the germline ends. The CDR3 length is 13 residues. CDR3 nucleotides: TGTGCCAGCAGCCAAGACCATAATCAGCCCCAGCATTTT. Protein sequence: CASSQDHNQPQHF.

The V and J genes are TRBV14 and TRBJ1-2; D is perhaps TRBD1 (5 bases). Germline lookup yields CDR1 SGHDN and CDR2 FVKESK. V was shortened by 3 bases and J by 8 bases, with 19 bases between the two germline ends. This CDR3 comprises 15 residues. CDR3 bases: TGTGCCAGCAGCCAGGGGGACGGGAGCCTATTCGGCTACACCTTC. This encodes CASSQGDGSLFGYTF. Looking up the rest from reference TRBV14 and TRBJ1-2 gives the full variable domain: EAGVTQFPSHSVIEKGQTVTLRCDPISGHDNLYWYRRVMGKEIKFLLHFVKESKQDESGMPNNRFLAERTGGTYSTLKVQPAELEDSGVYFCASSQGDGSLFGYTFGSGTRLTVV.

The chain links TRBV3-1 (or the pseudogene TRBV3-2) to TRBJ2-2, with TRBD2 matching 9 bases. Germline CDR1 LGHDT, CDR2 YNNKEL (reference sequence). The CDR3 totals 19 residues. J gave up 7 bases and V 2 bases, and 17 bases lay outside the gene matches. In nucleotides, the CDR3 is TGTGCCAGCAGCCAAAGGGGCTGGCGGGAGGGCCTTAATATCGGGGAGCTGTTTTTT. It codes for CASSQRGWREGLNIGELFF.